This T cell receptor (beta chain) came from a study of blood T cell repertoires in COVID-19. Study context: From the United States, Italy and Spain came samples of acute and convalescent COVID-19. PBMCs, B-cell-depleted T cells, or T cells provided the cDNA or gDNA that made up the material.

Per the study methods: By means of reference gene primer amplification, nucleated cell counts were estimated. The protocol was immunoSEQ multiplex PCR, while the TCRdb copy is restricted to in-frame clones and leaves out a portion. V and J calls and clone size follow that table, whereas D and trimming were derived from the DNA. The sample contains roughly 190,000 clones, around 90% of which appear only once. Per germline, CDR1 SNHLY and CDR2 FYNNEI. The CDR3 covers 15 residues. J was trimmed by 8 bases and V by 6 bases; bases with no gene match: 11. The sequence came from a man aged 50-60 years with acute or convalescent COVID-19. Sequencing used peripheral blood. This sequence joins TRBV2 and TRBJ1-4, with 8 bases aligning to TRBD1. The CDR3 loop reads CASRRQGALLEKLFF. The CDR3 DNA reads TGTGCCAGCAGACGGCAGGGGGCCCTTCTCGAAAAACTGTTTTTT.